The 10 T cell receptor beta chains reported below all come from one sample, sequenced in a study of cytomegalovirus exposure and HLA in healthy donors. A multiplex PCR was run with 60 Vbeta primers and 13 Jbeta primers. Generated by immunoSEQ multiplex PCR, the TCRdb table keeps only in-frame clones and is missing some. The sample records roughly 130,000 clones, around four fifths being singletons. The sequencing input was PBMCs. These receptors were obtained from a human donor in good health.

This rearrangement joins TRBV9 to TRBJ1-5; the match to TRBD1 covers 8 bases. In germline, CDR1 is SGDLS, CDR2 YYNGEE. The V segment lost 7 bases and the J segment 4 bases; nucleotides outside the gene matches: 7. This CDR3 has 14 residues. The CDR3 sequence: CASGGTGRNQPQHF. CDR3 DNA sequence: TGTGCCAGCGGGGGGACAGGCCGAAATCAGCCCCAGCATTTT.

This chain uses TRBV11-2 with TRBJ2-5; the match to TRBD1 covers 7 bases. V was clipped by 5 bases and J by 4 bases; unmatched bases: 7. CDR3 length: 14 residues. CDR1 is SGHAT, CDR2 FQNNGV, per germline. The CDR3 sequence is CASSPNRGRETQYF. DNA of the CDR3: TGTGCCAGCAGCCCCAACAGGGGCCGAGAGACCCAGTACTTC.

Only a few counts were recorded for this clone. The chain combines TRBV4-1 with TRBJ1-2; possibly TRBD1 for D (5 bases). The V end lost 1 base, the J end lost 2 bases, and 8 bases lay between the germline ends. Germline lookup yields CDR1 MGHRA and CDR2 YSYEKL. The CDR3 sequence is 14 residues long. The CDR3 reads CASSQVGGNYGYTF. The CDR3 bases are TGCGCCAGCAGCCAAGTGGGGGGGAACTATGGCTACACCTTC.

This rearrangement joins TRBV14 to TRBJ2-5, with TRBD2 matching over 7 bases. The V segment lost 5 bases and the J segment 4 bases; nucleotides outside the gene matches: 4. This CDR3 contains 13 residues. Germline-derived CDR1 and CDR2 are SGHDN and FVKESK. CDR3 nucleotides: TGTGCCAGCAGCTGGGGCGGGGGAGAGACCCAGTACTTC. Protein: CASSWGGGETQYF.

The rearrangement uses TRBV5-1 and TRBJ1-2; maybe TRBD1 (6 bases). Germline CDR1 and CDR2: SGHRS and YFSETQ. The CDR3 is 15 amino acids. Between the trimmed V and J ends, which lost 0 bases and 3 bases, there was a span of 12 bases. The CDR3 reads CASSLGTGLDYGYTF. The CDR3 DNA reads TGCGCCAGCAGCTTGGGCACAGGGCTGGACTATGGCTACACCTTC.

The chain combines TRBV9 with TRBJ1-2; 7 positions match TRBD1. V trimming: 3 bases; J trimming: 5 bases; junction bases outside the gene matches: 10. The germline V gene has CDR1 SGDLS and CDR2 YYNGEE. The CDR3 sequence is 15 residues long. CDR3 nucleotide sequence: TGTGCCAGCAGCGGTTCCGGGACAGTTCAATATGGCTACACCTTC. It is translated as CASSGSGTVQYGYTF.

The genes are TRBV2 and TRBJ1-6; perhaps TRBD1 as D (6 bases). Per germline, CDR1 SNHLY and CDR2 FYNNEI. The CDR3 length is 13 residues. Trimming stripped 11 bases from V and 7 bases from J, with 15 bases between. The chain's CDR3 is CAGSGQGNSPLHF. CDR3 coding DNA: TGTGCCGGATCGGGGCAGGGGAATTCACCCCTCCACTTT.

The chain employs TRBV5-1 and TRBJ1-4; weak D call: TRBD1 (5 bases). Germline-derived CDR1 and CDR2 are SGHRS and YFSETQ. The V gene lost 2 bases and the J gene lost 3 bases, with 5 bases spanning the gap. This CDR3 has 13 residues. The CDR3 loop is CASSLQANEKLFF. For the CDR3, the DNA is TGCGCCAGCAGCTTACAGGCTAATGAAAAACTGTTTTTT.

The chain carries TRBV5-1 and TRBJ2-7; perhaps TRBD1 as D (7 bases). The CDR3 is made up of 14 amino acids. The germline gives CDR1 SGHRS, CDR2 YFSETQ. Trimming pared 1 base from V and 5 bases from J, leaving 13 bases between. The CDR3 loop reads CASSLTAGGNEQYF. The CDR3 DNA follows: TGCGCCAGCAGCTTGACGGCAGGGGGGAACGAGCAGTACTTC.

The rearrangement joins TRBV11-3 to TRBJ2-7; 12 nucleotides align to TRBD1. CDR1 and CDR2 (germline): SGHNT, YENEEA. V was pared by 5 bases and J by 3 bases, with 5 bases of the junction left unmatched. This CDR3 is built from 15 residues. The CDR3 reads CASSLGQGAGYEQYF. The CDR3 bases are TGTGCCAGCAGCCTGGGACAGGGGGCGGGCTACGAGCAGTACTTC.